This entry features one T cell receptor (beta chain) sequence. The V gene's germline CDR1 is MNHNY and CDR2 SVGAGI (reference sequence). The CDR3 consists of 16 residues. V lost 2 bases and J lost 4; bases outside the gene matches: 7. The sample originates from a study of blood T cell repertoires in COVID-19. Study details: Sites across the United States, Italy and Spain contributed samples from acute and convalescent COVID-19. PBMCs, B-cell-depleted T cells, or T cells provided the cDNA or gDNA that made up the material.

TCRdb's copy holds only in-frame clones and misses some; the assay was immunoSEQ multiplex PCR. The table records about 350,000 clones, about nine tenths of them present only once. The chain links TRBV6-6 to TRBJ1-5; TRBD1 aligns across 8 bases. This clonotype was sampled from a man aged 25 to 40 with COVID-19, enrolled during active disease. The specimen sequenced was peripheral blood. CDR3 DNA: TGTGCCAGCAGTTACCCACAGGGGGTTACTAATCAGCCCCAGCATTTT. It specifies CASSYPQGVTNQPQHF.